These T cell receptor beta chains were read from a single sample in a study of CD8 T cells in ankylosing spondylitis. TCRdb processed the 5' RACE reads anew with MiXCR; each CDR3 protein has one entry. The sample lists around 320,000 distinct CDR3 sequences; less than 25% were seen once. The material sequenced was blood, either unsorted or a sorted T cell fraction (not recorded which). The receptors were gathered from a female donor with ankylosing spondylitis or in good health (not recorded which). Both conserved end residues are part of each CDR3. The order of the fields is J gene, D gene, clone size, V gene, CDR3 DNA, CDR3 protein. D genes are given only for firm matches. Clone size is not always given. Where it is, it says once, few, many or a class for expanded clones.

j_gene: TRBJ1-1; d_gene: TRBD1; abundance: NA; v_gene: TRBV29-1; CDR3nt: TGCAGCGTTGAGGAGGGACAGGGGATTGAAGCTTTCTTT; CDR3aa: CSVEEGQGIEAFF
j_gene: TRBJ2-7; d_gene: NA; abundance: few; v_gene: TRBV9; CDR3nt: TGTGCCAGCAGCGCGGGCTCAACGTCCTACGAGCAGTACTTC; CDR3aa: CASSAGSTSYEQYF
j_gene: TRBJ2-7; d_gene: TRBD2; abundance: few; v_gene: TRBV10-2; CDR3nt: TGCGCCAGCAGGGGGAGGGGCGAGCAGTACTTC; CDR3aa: CASRGRGEQYF
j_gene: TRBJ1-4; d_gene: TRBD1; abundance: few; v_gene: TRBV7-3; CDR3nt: TGTGCCAGCAGCGGCCCTGACAGGGATGGGAATGAAAAACTGTTTTTT; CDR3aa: CASSGPDRDGNEKLFF
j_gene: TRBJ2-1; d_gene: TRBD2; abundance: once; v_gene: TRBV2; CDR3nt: TGTGCCAGCAGTAAAGCGGGAGGGCCGGGGGGTGAGCAGTTCTTC; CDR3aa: CASSKAGGPGGEQFF
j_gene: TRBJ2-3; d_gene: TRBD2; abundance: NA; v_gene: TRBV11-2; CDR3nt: TGTGCCAGCAGCTCCGGGATATTACTAGCGTCGGGCACAGATACGCAGTATTTT; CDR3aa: CASSSGILLASGTDTQYF
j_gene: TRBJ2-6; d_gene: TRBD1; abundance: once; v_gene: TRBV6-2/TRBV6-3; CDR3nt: TGTGCCAGCAGCAACCCGGGACAGACCTACTCTGGGGCCAACGTCCTGACTTTC; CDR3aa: CASSNPGQTYSGANVLTF
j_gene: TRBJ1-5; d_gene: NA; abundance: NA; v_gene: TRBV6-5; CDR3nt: TGTGCCAGCATTTCCGATAGCAATCAGCCCCAGCATTTT; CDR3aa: CASISDSNQPQHF
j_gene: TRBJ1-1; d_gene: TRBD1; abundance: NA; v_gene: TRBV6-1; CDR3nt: TGTGCCAGCGCGAGGACAGGGAACACTGAAGCTTTCTTT; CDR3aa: CASARTGNTEAFF
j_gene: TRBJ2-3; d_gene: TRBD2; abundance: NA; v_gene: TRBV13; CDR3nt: TGTGCCAGCAGCAGATGGACTAGCGGGGATCCGCAGTATTTT; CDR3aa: CASSRWTSGDPQYF
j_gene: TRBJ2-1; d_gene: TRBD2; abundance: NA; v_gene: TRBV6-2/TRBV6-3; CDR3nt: TGTGCCAGCAGCCGTGCCCTGACTAGCGGGAGCAATGAGCAGTTCTTC; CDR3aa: CASSRALTSGSNEQFF
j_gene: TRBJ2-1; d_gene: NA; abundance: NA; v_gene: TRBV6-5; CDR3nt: TGTGCCAGCAGACCCCACCGGGCGGTTGGAATCGATGAGCAGTTCTTC; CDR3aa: CASRPHRAVGIDEQFF
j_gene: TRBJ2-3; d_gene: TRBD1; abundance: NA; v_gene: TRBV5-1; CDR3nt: TGCGCCAGCAGCTCCGGACAGGGGGCTGACAGTACAGATACGCAGTATTTT; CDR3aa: CASSSGQGADSTDTQYF
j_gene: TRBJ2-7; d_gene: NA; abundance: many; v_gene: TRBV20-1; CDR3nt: TGCAGTGCTAGGGAGCGGGTCTCCTACGAGCAGTACTTC; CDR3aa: CSARERVSYEQYF
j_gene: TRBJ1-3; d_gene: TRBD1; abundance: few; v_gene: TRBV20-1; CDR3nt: TGCAGTGCTCATGACAGGGCGGCTGGAAACACCATATATTTT; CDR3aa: CSAHDRAAGNTIYF
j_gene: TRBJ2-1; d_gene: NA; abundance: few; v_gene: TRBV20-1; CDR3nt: TGCAGTGCTAGAGGGACAGTTGCTGAGCAGTTCTTC; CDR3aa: CSARGTVAEQFF
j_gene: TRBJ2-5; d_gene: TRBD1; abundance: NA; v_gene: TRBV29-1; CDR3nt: TGCAGCGTCCGGACAGGGACCATGGGAGAGACCCAGTACTTC; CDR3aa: CSVRTGTMGETQYF
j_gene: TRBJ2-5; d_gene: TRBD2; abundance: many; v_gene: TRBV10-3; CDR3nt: TGTGCCATCGGGACTAGCGGGTACCAAGAGACCCAGTACTTC; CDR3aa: CAIGTSGYQETQYF
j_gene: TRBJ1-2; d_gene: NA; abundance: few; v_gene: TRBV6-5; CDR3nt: TGTGCCAGCAGTTACTCAGGGGTGAGCTATGGCTACACCTTC; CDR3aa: CASSYSGVSYGYTF
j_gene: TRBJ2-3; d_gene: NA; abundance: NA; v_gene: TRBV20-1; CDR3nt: TGCAGTGCTAGTGGGGGACGGAGAAGCACAGATACGCAGTATTTT; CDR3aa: CSASGGRRSTDTQYF
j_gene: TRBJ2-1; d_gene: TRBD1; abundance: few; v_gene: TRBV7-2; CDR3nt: TGTGCCAGCAGCTTGGGACAGGTGGGCAATGAGCAGTTCTTC; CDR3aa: CASSLGQVGNEQFF
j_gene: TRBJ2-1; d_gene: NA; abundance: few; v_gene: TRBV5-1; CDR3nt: TGCGCCAGCAGCGTGGTGAGCGGAGGGACCTACAATGAGCAGTTCTTC; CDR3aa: CASSVVSGGTYNEQFF
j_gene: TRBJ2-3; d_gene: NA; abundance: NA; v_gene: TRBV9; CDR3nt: TGTGCCAGCAGCGCCCATAGGGCCGATACGCAGTATTTT; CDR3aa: CASSAHRADTQYF
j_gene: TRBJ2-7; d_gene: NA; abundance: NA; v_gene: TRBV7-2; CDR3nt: TGTGCCAGCAGCTTGCCCCTTTCTACGACCTACGAGCAGTACTTC; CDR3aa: CASSLPLSTTYEQYF
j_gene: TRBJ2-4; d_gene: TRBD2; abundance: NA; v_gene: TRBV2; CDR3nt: TGTGCCAGCAGTGACGAACTAGCGGGGAAAAACATTCAGTACTTC; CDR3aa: CASSDELAGKNIQYF
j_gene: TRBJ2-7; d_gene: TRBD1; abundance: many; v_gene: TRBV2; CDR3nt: TGTGCCAGCAGTCCTCCGGGACAGGTCTCCTACGAGCAGTACTTC; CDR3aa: CASSPPGQVSYEQYF
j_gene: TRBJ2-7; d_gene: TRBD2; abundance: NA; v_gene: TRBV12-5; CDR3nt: TGTGCTAGTGGTCCCGGGACTAGCGGGAGTCACGAGCAGTACTTC; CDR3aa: CASGPGTSGSHEQYF
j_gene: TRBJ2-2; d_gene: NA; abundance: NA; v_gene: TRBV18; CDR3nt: TGTGCCAGCTCACCTCGTTCCGACGCCGGGGAGCTGTTTTTT; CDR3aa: CASSPRSDAGELFF
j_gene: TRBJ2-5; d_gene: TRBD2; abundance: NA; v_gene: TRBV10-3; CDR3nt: TGTGCCATCAGTCCTAGCGGGAGAAGCGGAGAGACCCAGTACTTC; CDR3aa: CAISPSGRSGETQYF
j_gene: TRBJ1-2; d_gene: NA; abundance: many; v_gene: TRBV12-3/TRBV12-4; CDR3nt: TGTGCCAGCAGACGACAGGTTACGAGTGGCTACACCTTC; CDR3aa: CASRRQVTSGYTF
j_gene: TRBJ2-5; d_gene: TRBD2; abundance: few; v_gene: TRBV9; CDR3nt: TGTGCCAGCGGCAATCGGGGGACTAGCGGGAGGGTATCTGGTGAAGAGACCCAGTACTTC; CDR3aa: CASGNRGTSGRVSGEETQYF
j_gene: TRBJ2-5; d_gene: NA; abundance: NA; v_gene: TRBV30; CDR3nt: TGTGCCTGGAGGGACTTTCAAGAGACCCAGTACTTC; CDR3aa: CAWRDFQETQYF
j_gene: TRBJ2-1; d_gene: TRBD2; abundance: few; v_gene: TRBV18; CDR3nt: TGTGCCAGCTCACCACCAAGCCGGGGACTAGCGTCGAACAATGAGCAGTTCTTC; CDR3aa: CASSPPSRGLASNNEQFF
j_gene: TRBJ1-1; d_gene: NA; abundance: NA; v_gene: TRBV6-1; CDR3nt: TGTGCCAGCAGTGAAGCCCCGTATCTTGGCACTGAAGCTTTCTTT; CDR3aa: CASSEAPYLGTEAFF
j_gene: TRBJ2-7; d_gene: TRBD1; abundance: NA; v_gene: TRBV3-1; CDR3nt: TGTGCCAGCAGCCCCGAACCGGGACAGGGGGCTTACGAGCAGTACTTC; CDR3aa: CASSPEPGQGAYEQYF
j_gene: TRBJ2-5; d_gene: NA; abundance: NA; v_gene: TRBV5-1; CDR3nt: TGCGCCAGCAGCCCGACACTAAACCAAGAGACCCAGTACTTC; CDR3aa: CASSPTLNQETQYF
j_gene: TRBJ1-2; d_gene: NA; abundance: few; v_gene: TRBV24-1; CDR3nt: TGTGCCACCAGTGAAAGCGGAGAGGGTGACTATGGCTACACCTTC; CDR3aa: CATSESGEGDYGYTF
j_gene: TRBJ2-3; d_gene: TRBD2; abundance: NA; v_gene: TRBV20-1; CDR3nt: TGCAGTGCTCCGGGGAGCGGGGTAGATACGCAGTATTTT; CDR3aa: CSAPGSGVDTQYF
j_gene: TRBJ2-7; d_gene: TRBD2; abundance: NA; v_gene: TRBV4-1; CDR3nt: TGCGCCAGCAGCCAAGATAGAGCGGGAGGGCTCTCCTACGAGCAGTACTTC; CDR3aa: CASSQDRAGGLSYEQYF
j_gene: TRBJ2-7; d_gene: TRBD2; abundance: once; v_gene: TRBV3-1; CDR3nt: TGTGCCAGCAGCCTTGGGGGACTAGTGGAGCTCTACGAGCAGTACTTC; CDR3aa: CASSLGGLVELYEQYF
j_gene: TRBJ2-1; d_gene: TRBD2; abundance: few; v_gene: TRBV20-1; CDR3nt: TGCAGTGCTCCCCGAAGGGCAGCGGGAGGAGACAATGAGCAGTTCTTC; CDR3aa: CSAPRRAAGGDNEQFF
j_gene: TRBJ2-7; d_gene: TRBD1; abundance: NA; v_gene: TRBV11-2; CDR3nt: TGTGCCAGCAGCAACCGGGACAGGGTGGGCGAGCAGTACTTC; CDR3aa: CASSNRDRVGEQYF
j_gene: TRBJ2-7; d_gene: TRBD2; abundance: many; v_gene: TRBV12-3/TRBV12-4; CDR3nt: TGTGCCAGCACCCCGGGGGTAGCGGGAGGCTACGAGCAGTACTTC; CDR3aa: CASTPGVAGGYEQYF
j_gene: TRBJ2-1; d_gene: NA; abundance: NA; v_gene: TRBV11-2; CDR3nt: TGTGCCAGCAGCTTAGGCGCAGGGACCTACAATGAGCAGTTCTTC; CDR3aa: CASSLGAGTYNEQFF
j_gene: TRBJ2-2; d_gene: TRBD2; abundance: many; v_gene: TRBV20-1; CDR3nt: TGCAGTGCTAGGGATAGCGGGCCACGGGGCGGGGAGCTGTTTTTT; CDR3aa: CSARDSGPRGGELFF
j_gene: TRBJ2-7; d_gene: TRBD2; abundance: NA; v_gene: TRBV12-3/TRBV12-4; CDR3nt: TGTGCCAGCAGTTTAAAGGCGGGGGATCTCTACGAGCAGTACTTC; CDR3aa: CASSLKAGDLYEQYF
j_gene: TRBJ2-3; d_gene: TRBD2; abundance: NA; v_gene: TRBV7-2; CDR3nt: TGTGCCAGCAGTCCTCTAGCGGGTGTGATGCATACGCAGTATTTT; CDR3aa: CASSPLAGVMHTQYF
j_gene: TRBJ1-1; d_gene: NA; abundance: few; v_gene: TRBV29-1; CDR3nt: TGCAGCGTTGACGGACCCTCAGCTTTCTTT; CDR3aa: CSVDGPSAFF
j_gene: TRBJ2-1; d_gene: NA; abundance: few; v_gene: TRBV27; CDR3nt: TGTGCCAGCAGTTTCGAAAGGGCCTACAATGAGCAGTTCTTC; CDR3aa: CASSFERAYNEQFF
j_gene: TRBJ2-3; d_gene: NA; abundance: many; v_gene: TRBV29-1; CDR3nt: TGCAGCGTTGGTATAGACGAGGAGACAGATACGCAGTATTTT; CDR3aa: CSVGIDEETDTQYF
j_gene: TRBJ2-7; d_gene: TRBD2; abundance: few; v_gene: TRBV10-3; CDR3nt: TGTGCCATCAGTGACCCCGGGGGGACTAGCAAGTACGAGCAGTACTTC; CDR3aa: CAISDPGGTSKYEQYF
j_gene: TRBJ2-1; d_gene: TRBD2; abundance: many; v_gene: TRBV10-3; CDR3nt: TGTGCCATCAGTGAGTCGGGGCAGGCCCTAGCGGGGAACAATGAGCAGTTCTTC; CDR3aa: CAISESGQALAGNNEQFF
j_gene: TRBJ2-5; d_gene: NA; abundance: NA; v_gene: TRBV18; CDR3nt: TGTGCCAGCTCACCACCCTCTCTCGGGTACGGAGAGACCCAGTACTTC; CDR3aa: CASSPPSLGYGETQYF